This T cell receptor beta chain was retrieved from a study of cytomegalovirus exposure and HLA in healthy donors. General observations from the study: HLA-A and HLA-B allele assignments for most subjects were reportedly predicted accurately using TCR beta sequences. CMV serostatus was the sole immune exposure data available.

Germline CDR1 and CDR2: MNHNS and SASEGT. CDR3 length: 11 residues. Between the trimmed V and J ends, which lost 8 bases and 5 bases, there was a span of 7 bases. The PCR ran on 60 Vbeta and 13 Jbeta primers. Data came from immunoSEQ multiplex PCR; TCRdb stores just in-frame clones and leaves some out. The sample lists roughly 120,000 clones; roughly 70% were seen once. A note on this clone: Its antigen is unknown.

The receptor's source is a woman between 18 and 30 years old in good health and CMV-seronegative. This rearrangement joins TRBV6-1 to TRBJ1-5, with no clear D. The sequenced sample consisted of PBMCs. CDR3 coding DNA: TGTGCCAGCTCCGTTGATCAGCCCCAGCATTTT. Its translation is CASSVDQPQHF.